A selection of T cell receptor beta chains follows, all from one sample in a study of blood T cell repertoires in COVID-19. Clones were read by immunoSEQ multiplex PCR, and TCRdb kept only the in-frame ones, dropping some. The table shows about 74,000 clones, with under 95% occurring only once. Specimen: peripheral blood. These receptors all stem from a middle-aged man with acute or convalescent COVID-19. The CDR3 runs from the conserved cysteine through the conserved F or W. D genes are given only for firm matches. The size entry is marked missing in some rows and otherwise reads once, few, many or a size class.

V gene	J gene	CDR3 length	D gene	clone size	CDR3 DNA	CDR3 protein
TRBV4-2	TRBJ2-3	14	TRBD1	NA	TGTGCCAGCAGCCAAGGGACAGGGGCAGATACGCAGTATTTT	CASSQGTGADTQYF
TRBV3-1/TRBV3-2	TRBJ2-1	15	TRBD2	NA	TGTGCCAGCAGACACGGCGGGGGAACCTACAATGAGCAGTTCTTC	CASRHGGGTYNEQFF
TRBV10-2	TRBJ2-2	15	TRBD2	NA	TGCGCCAGCAGTGAACTAGCGGGAGTCTCCGGGGAGCTGTTTTTT	CASSELAGVSGELFF
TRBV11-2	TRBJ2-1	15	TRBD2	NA	TGTGCCAGCAGCTTAAGGGGAGCGGGAGTCCATGAGCAGTTCTTC	CASSLRGAGVHEQFF
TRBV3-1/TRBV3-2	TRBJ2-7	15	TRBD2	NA	TGTGCCAGCAGCCAAGGCCCGGGGGGGATCTACGAGCAGTACTTC	CASSQGPGGIYEQYF
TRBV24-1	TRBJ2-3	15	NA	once	TGTGCCACCAGTGATTTTGCAGACAGGACAGATACGCAGTATTTT	CATSDFADRTDTQYF
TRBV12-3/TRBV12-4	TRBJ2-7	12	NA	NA	TGTGCCAGCAGCCTGACAGACTACGAGCAGTACTTC	CASSLTDYEQYF
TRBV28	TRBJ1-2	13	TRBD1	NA	TGTGCCAGCAGTTTACCGACAGGGATCGGCTACACCTTC	CASSLPTGIGYTF
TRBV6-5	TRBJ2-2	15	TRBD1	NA	TGTGCCAGCAGTATGGACAGGATGGGCACCGGGGAGCTGTTTTTT	CASSMDRMGTGELFF
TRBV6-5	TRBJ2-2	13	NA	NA	TGTGCCAGCACCCAGGGGAACACCGGGGAGCTGTTTTTT	CASTQGNTGELFF